This T cell receptor beta chain was sequenced in a study of T cell responses to AZD1222 COVID-19 vaccine. Overall study results and limits: Spike was spanned by vaccine-associated CD4 TCRs, with dominance at 160-218 and 743-854. Donor demographics were predominantly white British with a female majority; clonal diversity may be underestimated. Baseline serostatus was positive in only six AZD1222 recipients. After two AZD1222 doses, spike-specific TCR breadth and depth rose versus day 0.

Turning to this clone: What it binds is unknown.

In germline, CDR1 is SGDLS, CDR2 YYNGEE. This CDR3 is built from 12 residues. Deletions cut 3 bases from V and 5 bases from J, with 8 bases between. The protocol was immunoSEQ multiplex PCR, while the TCRdb copy is restricted to in-frame clones and leaves out a portion. The sample lists tens of thousands of clones, approximately 90% occurring once. The specimen comprised peripheral blood, sampled 28 days after the second AZD1222 dose. The sequence derives from an adult who received the AZD1222 COVID-19 vaccine. The chain combines TRBV9 with TRBJ2-5, with a possible D match to TRBD1 (5 bases). CDR3 DNA sequence: TGTGCCAGCAGCGACCCAGGGGAGACCCAGTACTTC. Protein: CASSDPGETQYF. The full variable domain, completed using reference TRBV9 and TRBJ2-5, is DSGVTQTPKHLITATGQRVTLRCSPRSGDLSVYWYQQSLDQGLQFLIQYYNGEERAKGNILERFSAQQFPDLHSELNLSSLELGDSALYFCASSDPGETQYFGPGTRLLVL.